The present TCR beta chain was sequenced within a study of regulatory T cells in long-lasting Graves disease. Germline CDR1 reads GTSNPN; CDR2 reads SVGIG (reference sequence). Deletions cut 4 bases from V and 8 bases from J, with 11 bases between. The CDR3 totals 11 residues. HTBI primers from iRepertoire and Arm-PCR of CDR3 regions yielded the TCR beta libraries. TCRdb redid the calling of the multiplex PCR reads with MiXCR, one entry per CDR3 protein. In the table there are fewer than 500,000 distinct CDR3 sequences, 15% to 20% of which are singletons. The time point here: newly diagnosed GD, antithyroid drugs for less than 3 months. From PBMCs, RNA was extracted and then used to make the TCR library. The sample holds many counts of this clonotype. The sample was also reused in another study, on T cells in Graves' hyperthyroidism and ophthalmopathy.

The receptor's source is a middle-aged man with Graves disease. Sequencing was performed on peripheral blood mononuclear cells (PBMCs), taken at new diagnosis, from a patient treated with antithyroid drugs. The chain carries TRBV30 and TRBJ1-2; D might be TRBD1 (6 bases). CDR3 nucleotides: TGTGCCTGGACGACAGGCGGCGGCTACACCTTC. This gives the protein CAWTTGGGYTF.